Given below is one TCR beta chain in context. Its recognized antigen is unknown. Base qualities are not recorded, but no much larger clone differs from it by a single base. This entry is derived from a study of T cell changes during pregnancy in multiple sclerosis (dated by TCRdb to between 2019 and 2020). About the full investigation: The study examined how the T cell repertoire changed over the course of pregnancy in women with multiple sclerosis.

The library was generated by the immunoSEQ multiplex PCR assay. In its TCRdb copy, this immuneACCESS table keeps in-frame sequences only and misses some clones. Where compared with another copy, unresolved V genes explain less than half of these, and the others have no known cause. This sample lists about 49,000 clones; around 90% were detected once. The ten largest make up 5% to 6.5% of the sample. Counted from cysteine to phenylalanine, this CDR3 has 14 amino acids. Here the CDR3 DNA is all that survives: 42 bases in frame from base 1. CDR1 and CDR2 are read off the germline V gene as MDHEN and SYDVKM. At the junction V is shortened by 2 bases and J by 6 bases; bases outside the gene matches: 3.

The rearrangement combines TRBV28 with TRBJ1-5; 8 middle bases align to TRBD1. The receptor comes from a female donor in good health, enrolled as a control in a pregnancy study. The sequences come from peripheral blood, collected after pregnancy. The nucleotides read TGTGCCAGCAGTTTAGGACAGGGCAGTCAGCCCCAGCATTTT. It translates to CASSLGQGSQPQHF.